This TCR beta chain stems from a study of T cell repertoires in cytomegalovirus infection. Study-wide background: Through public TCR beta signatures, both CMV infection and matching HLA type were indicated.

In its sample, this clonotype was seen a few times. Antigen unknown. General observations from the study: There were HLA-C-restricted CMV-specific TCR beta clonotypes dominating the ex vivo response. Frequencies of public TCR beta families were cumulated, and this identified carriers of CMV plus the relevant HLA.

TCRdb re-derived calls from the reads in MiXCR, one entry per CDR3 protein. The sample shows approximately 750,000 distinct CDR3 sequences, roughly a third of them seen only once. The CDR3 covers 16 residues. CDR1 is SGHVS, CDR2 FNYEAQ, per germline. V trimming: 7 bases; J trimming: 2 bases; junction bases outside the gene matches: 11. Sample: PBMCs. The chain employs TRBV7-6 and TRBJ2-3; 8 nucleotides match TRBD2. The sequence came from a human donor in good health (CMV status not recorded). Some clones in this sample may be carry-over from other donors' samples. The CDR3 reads CASTPGRSGDTDTQYF. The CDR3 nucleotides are TGTGCCAGCACCCCAGGTCGTAGCGGGGACACAGATACGCAGTATTTT.